This TCR beta chain originates from a study of T cell responses to AZD1222 COVID-19 vaccine. Overall study findings and caveats: Repertoire sampling occurred only after the peak T cell response.

Points on this clone: Its antigen is still unknown.

Sequencing used immunoSEQ multiplex PCR; TCRdb keeps in-frame clones, though not all of them. Of 150,000 to 200,000 clones listed, roughly 91% are singletons. CDR1 and CDR2 from the germline V gene are MDHEN and SYDVKM. V lost 6 bases and J 1 base, leaving 10 bases between the germline ends. This CDR3 has 14 amino acids. Material: peripheral blood, obtained 28 days after the second AZD1222 dose. This sequence was found in an adult who received the AZD1222 COVID-19 vaccine. This chain uses TRBV28 with TRBJ1-5; unclear D gene. CDR3 region: CASRNKGSNQPQHF. DNA of the CDR3: TGTGCCAGCAGAAACAAAGGGAGCAATCAGCCCCAGCATTTT.